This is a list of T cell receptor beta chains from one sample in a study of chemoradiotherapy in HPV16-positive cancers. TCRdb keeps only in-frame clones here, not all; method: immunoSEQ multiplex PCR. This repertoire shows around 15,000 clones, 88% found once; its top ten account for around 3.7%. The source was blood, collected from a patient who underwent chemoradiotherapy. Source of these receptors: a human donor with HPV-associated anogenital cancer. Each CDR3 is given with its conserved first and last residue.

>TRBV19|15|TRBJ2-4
CASSSGQGDKNIQYF
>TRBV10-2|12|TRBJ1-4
CASSDVGEKLFF
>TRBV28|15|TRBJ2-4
CASSYHRGAKNIQYF
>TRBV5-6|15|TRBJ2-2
CASSFRDRGTGELFF
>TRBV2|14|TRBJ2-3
CASSGIGAGDTQYF
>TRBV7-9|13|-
CASSFGRRYEQYF
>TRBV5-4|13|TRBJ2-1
CASSGRNYNEQFF
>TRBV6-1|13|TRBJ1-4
CASSAEWSEKLFF
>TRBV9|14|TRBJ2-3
CASSDRGRTDTQYF
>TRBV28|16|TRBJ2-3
CASSLGVGGRAGTQYF
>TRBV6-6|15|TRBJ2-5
CASRGRGGRQETQYF
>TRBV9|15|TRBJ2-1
CASSSGQGPLIEQFF
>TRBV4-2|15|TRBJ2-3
CASSQQGGVGDTQYF
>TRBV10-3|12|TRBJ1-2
CAISESNYGYTF
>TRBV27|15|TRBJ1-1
CASSLRTYLGTEAFF
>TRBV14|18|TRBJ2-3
CASSHTHIAGGSTDTQYF
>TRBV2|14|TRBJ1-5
CASRSPRGNQPQHF
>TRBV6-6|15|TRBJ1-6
CASSIDSSYNSPLHF
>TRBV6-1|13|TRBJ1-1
CASRKRTDTEAFF
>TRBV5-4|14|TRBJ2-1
CASRPKRAGNEQFF
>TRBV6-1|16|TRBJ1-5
CASSEAEGQGHQPQHF
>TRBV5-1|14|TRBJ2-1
CASSLGGNHNEQFF
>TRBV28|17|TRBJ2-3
CASSPGVGAGGGDTQYF